The entry below gives a single T cell receptor (beta chain) sequence along with its context. Assay: immunoSEQ multiplex PCR; the TCRdb copy retains only in-frame clones and omits some. The sample records 84,000 or so clones, approximately 89% being singletons. This record belongs to a study of T cell responses to AZD1222 COVID-19 vaccine. Germline CDR1 SSHAT, CDR2 FNYEAQ (reference sequence). This CDR3 region has 16 residues. V lost 2 bases and J lost 3, with 17 bases in between. V is TRBV7-7 and J is TRBJ2-7; unclear D gene. This TCR was sampled from an adult in good health. The sample in question was peripheral blood, obtained on day 0 of AZD1222 vaccination. CDR3 loop: CASSLCPRGPVYEQYF. DNA for the CDR3: TGTGCCAGCAGCTTATGTCCCCGTGGGCCCGTCTACGAGCAGTACTTC.